What follows are 29 T cell receptor beta chains derived from one specimen sequenced in a study of Tregs in tolerant kidney transplant recipients. Related graft donors supplied nonmyeloablative bone marrow transplants, and mixed chimerism was transient. The table came from immunoSEQ multiplex PCR; TCRdb's copy has only in-frame clones and leaves some out. Its table records under 35,000 clones. The input for sequencing was CD4+ T cells from blood (PBMCs), taken 24 months after the transplant. The receptor set was obtained from a human patient who received a combined kidney and bone marrow transplant. A share of the T cells may be of graft donor origin.

This clone is identified as medium-sized from frequency. The sequence runs out 3 residues before the end of the CDR3; the remainder is reconstructed from the germline J gene. The chain carries TRBV6-1 and TRBJ2-6; the D gene could be TRBD1 or TRBD2 (5 bases each). Trimming left V 2 bases short and J 1 base short, with 9 bases between. The CDR3 loop spans 16 amino acids. Germline V gene lookup returns CDR1 MNHNS and CDR2 SASEGT. The CDR3 loop is CASSERGVSGANVLTF. Partial CDR3 DNA: TGTGCCAGCAGTGAAAGAGGGGTATCTGGGGCCAACGTC.

About this clone itself: The read gets to within 3 residues of the CDR3 end, and the germline J gene fills in the rest. The chain recombines TRBV18 with TRBJ1-2; 7 bases are a match to TRBD1. The CDR3 length is 15 residues. J lost 4 bases, V lost 3 bases, and 8 bases had no gene match. Germline V gene sequence: CDR1 KGHSH, CDR2 LQKENI. The CDR3 spells CASSPSGTASYGYTF. The CDR3 bases that were read are TGTGCCAGCTCACCTTCCGGGACAGCCAGCTATGGC.

Worth noting for this clone: The read finishes 3 residues shy of the CDR3 end, and the germline J gene is used to complete it. This specimen includes other DNA sequences encoding the same CDR3. The chain couples TRBV30 to TRBJ1-5; TRBD1 matches 9 bases. The CDR3 contains 14 residues. CDR1 and CDR2 (germline): GTSNPN, SVGIG (reference sequence). CDR3 DNA (partial): TGTGCCTGGAGCCCCGGGACAGGGCCTCAACCC. Encoded protein: CAWSPGTGPQP. The whole CDR3 reads CAWSPGTGPQPQHF.

With regard to this clone: The sequenced fragment ends 3 residues before the CDR3 boundary, so the rest is inferred from the germline J gene. The V gene is TRBV18, the J gene TRBJ2-7, with TRBD1 matching 8 bases. The CDR3 runs to 13 residues. CDR1 is KGHSH and CDR2 is LQKENI in the germline V gene. V lost 4 bases to trimming and J lost 5 bases; unmatched junction nucleotides: 4. The CDR3 loop is CASSLGQGHEQYF. The CDR3 bases that were read are TGTGCCAGCTCACTAGGACAGGGCCACGAG.

Turning to this clone: The read terminates 3 residues before the CDR3 end, so the remaining end is supplied by the germline J gene. The chain has TRBV12-3 or TRBV12-4 and TRBJ2-1; TRBD2 might be the D (6 bases). The V end lost 7 bases, the J end lost 2 bases, and 12 bases lay between the germline ends. This CDR3 contains 14 residues. The CDR3 here is CASTFSSAYNEQFF. The sequenced part of the CDR3 DNA is TGTGCCAGCACTTTCTCTAGCGCCTACAATGAG.

Concerning this clone: Read sequence stops 3 residues before the CDR3 end, and the germline J gene provides the missing end. This sequence joins TRBV5-6 and TRBJ2-3; 7 bases map to TRBD1. The CDR3 covers 15 residues. Looked up from germline, CDR1 is SGHDT and CDR2 is YYEEEE. J gave up 3 bases and V 4 bases, and 8 bases lay outside the gene matches. The CDR3 bases that were read are TGTGCCAGCAGCGGGTGGGAGACAGGGACAGATACG. It is translated as CASSGWETGTDT. The entire CDR3 is CASSGWETGTDTQYF.

On this clone: The read gets to within 3 residues of the CDR3 end, and the germline J gene fills in the rest. The same CDR3 is also encoded by other DNA sequences in this sample. V usage is TRBV30 and J usage is TRBJ1-5, with TRBD1 identical over 9 bases. The CDR3 extends over 14 amino acids. V trimming: 3 bases; J trimming: 6 bases; junction bases outside the gene matches: 6. Germline V gene lookup returns CDR1 GTSNPN and CDR2 SVGIG (reference sequence). The CDR3 bases that were read are TGTGCCTGGAGCCCCGGGACAGGGCCTCAGCCC. It encodes CAWSPGTGPQP. The full CDR3 is CAWSPGTGPQPQHF.

In the case of this clone: The read gets to within 3 residues of the CDR3 end, and the germline J gene fills in the rest. The chain has TRBV20-1 and TRBJ2-3, with 9 bases aligning to TRBD1. The V and J ends lost 6 bases and 6 bases, in that order; junction bases with no gene match: 7. This CDR3 comprises 13 residues. Germline lookup yields CDR1 DFQATT and CDR2 SNEGSKA (reference sequence). CDR3 loop: CSARGQGRDTQYF. CDR3 DNA (partial): TGCAGTGCCAGGGGACAGGGAAGGGATACG.

Worth noting for this clone: A read error may produce the germline difference seen at one junction end. Read sequence stops 3 residues before the CDR3 end, and the germline J gene provides the missing end. V is TRBV5-1 and J is TRBJ1-1, with D maybe TRBD1 (6 bases). This CDR3 contains 14 residues. Germline V gene lookup returns CDR1 SGHRS and CDR2 YFSETQ. The CDR3: CATSLDGGRTEAFF. CDR3 DNA (partial): TGCGCCACCAGCTTGGATGGGGGCAGGACTGAA.

Turning to this clone: The read stops 3 residues short of the end of the CDR3; the missing end is completed from the germline J gene. The chain joins TRBV20-1 to TRBJ2-7; TRBD1 agrees at 7 bases. Germline values: CDR1 DFQATT, CDR2 SNEGSKA (reference sequence). The CDR3 contains 15 residues. The V and J ends lost 3 bases and 4 bases, in that order; junction bases with no gene match: 12. CDR3 region: CSASYPQDRRYEQYF. CDR3 bases read: TGCAGTGCTAGTTACCCCCAGGACAGGCGGTACGAG.

CDR3 loop: CSASAQLGSSQGEQFF. The CDR3 bases that were read are TGCAGTGCTAGTGCCCAGCTAGGTTCCAGTCAGGGTGAG. The chain uses TRBV20-1 and TRBJ2-1; possibly TRBD1 for D (5 bases). With the read ending 3 residues before the CDR3 end, the germline J gene is used to fill in that end. The germline V gene has CDR1 DFQATT and CDR2 SNEGSKA (reference sequence). The CDR3 sequence is 16 residues long. The germline V and J ends were trimmed by 3 bases and 9 bases, with 24 bases remaining between them.

On this clone: The read terminates 3 residues before the CDR3 end, so the remaining end is supplied by the germline J gene. This chain uses TRBV7-9 with TRBJ1-3, with D possibly matching TRBD1 (6 bases). The CDR3 has 15 residues. Trimming took 5 bases from V and 2 from J, leaving 13 bases between them. Germline CDR1 and CDR2: SEHNR and FQNEAQ (reference sequence). The CDR3 DNA, read in part, is TGTGCCAGCAGCCCGAGGGGGAGCGCTGGAAACACC. Protein product: CASSPRGSAGNT. The entire CDR3 protein is CASSPRGSAGNTIYF.

With regard to this clone: The CDR3 end is not reached by the read, which stops 3 residues before it; the germline J gene fills it in. The chain is built from TRBV18 and TRBJ2-1, with 8 nucleotides matching TRBD2. After removal of 3 bases from V and 7 bases from J, the junction contained 11 bases not matched to a gene. Germline CDR1 reads KGHSH; CDR2 reads LQKENI. CDR3 length: 16 residues. The CDR3 here is CASSPLTSARGNEQFF. CDR3 DNA, as far as it was read: TGTGCCAGCTCACCGTTGACTAGCGCCCGTGGGAATGAG.

Remarks on this clone: The read ends 3 residues shy of where the CDR3 ends; the end is completed using the germline J gene. The chain is built from TRBV2 and TRBJ2-2, with 11 bases lining up with TRBD1. The germline V gene has CDR1 SNHLY and CDR2 FYNNEI. Trimming took 9 bases from V and 5 from J; bases not matched to a gene: 5. The CDR3 is 14 amino acids. CDR3 region: CASRDRGLTGELFF. CDR3 DNA (partial): TGTGCCAGTCGGGACAGGGGGTTAACCGGGGAG.

Details on this clone: With the read ending 3 residues before the CDR3 end, the germline J gene is used to fill in that end. The chain uses TRBV7-2 and TRBJ1-1; D call uncertain. The ends were cut back, 4 bases at V and 4 bases at J, with 10 bases in the middle. From germline, CDR1 is SGHTA and CDR2 FQGNSA. The CDR3 has 13 amino acids. The sequenced CDR3 bases are TGTGCCAGCAGCTCCAGGCTCGGCACTGAA. Encoded protein: CASSSRLGTE. The whole CDR3 is CASSSRLGTEAFF.

Regarding this clone: Read sequence stops 3 residues before the CDR3 end, and the germline J gene provides the missing end. This chain uses TRBV20-1 with TRBJ2-1; TRBD2 aligns across 7 bases. Germline lookup yields CDR1 DFQATT and CDR2 SNEGSKA (reference sequence). The J segment lost 8 bases and the V segment lost 5 bases, leaving 9 bases of the junction unmatched. This CDR3 region has 13 residues. The DNA read from the CDR3 is TGCAGTGCTCCGAAGCGGGAAGTTGATGAG. Translating it yields CSAPKREVDE. The CDR3 in full is CSAPKREVDEQFF.

Note on this clone: The read stops 3 residues short of the end of the CDR3; the missing end is completed from the germline J gene. The chain joins TRBV7-6 to TRBJ1-1, with a weak D call TRBD1 (6 bases). The CDR3 runs 13 residues. The V gene's germline CDR1 is SGHVS and CDR2 FNYEAQ. Trimming pared 5 bases from V and 5 bases from J, leaving 12 bases between. CDR3 protein: CASSRKTGTEAFF. CDR3 bases read: TGTGCCAGCAGCCGAAAGACAGGAACTGAA. Full variable domain (rest looked up from reference TRBV7-6 and TRBJ1-1): GAGVSQSPRYKVTKRGQDVALRCDPISGHVSLYWYRQALGQGPEFLTYFNYEAQQDKSGLPNDRFSAERPEGSISTLTIQRTEQRDSAMYRCASSRKTGTEAFFGQGTRLTVV.

The CDR3 here is CASSNRGQRDISYEQYF. Partial CDR3 DNA: TGTGCCAGTAGCAACCGAGGCCAACGGGACATCTCCTACGAG. The V and J genes are TRBV19 and TRBJ2-7; TRBD1 is a possible D gene (6 bases). The read gets to within 3 residues of the CDR3 end, and the germline J gene fills in the rest. This CDR3 has 17 residues. CDR1 LNHDA and CDR2 SQIVND come from the germline V gene (reference sequence). The ends were cut back, 6 bases at V and 0 bases at J, with 21 bases in the middle.

As to this clone: The read finishes 3 residues shy of the CDR3 end, and the germline J gene is used to complete it. The rearrangement uses TRBV5-1 and TRBJ1-2; 7 bases align to TRBD1. From germline, CDR1 is SGHRS and CDR2 YFSETQ. V lost 4 bases to trimming and J lost 7 bases; unmatched junction nucleotides: 10. The CDR3 extends over 14 amino acids. CDR3: CASSNPGQETGYTF. The DNA read from the CDR3 is TGCGCCAGCAGCAACCCCGGACAGGAGACTGGC.

For this clone: The CDR3 extends 3 residues past the end of the read, so its final part is completed from the germline J gene. The chain joins TRBV20-1 to TRBJ2-5, with a weak D call TRBD2 (7 bases). V dropped 1 base and J dropped 2 bases, with 17 bases sitting between them. There are 16 residues in the CDR3. Germline V gene sequence: CDR1 DFQATT, CDR2 SNEGSKA (reference sequence). The sequenced part of the CDR3 DNA is TGCAGTGCTAGAGGGGGGGGCCATTCCCATCAAGAGACC. Its protein is CSARGGGHSHQET. The full CDR3 protein is CSARGGGHSHQETQYF.

A remark on this clone: The CDR3 extends 3 residues past the end of the read, so its final part is completed from the germline J gene. This chain links TRBV14 with TRBJ2-3, with D possibly being TRBD2 (5 bases). The CDR3 extends over 13 amino acids. Per germline, CDR1 SGHDN and CDR2 FVKESK. Trimming took 4 bases from V and 6 from J, leaving 11 bases between them. The sequenced part of the CDR3 DNA is TGTGCCAGCAGCCTCGGACTGGTCGATACG. This gives the protein CASSLGLVDT. The complete CDR3 reads CASSLGLVDTQYF.

Remarks on this clone: With the read ending 3 residues before the CDR3 end, the germline J gene is used to fill in that end. The chain links TRBV20-1 to TRBJ2-7; D not resolved. Germline CDR1 and CDR2: DFQATT and SNEGSKA (reference sequence). The CDR3 totals 12 residues. The V end lost 6 bases, the J end lost 5 bases, and 14 bases lay between the germline ends. CDR3 in amino acids: CSADKASHEQYF. The sequenced part of the CDR3 DNA is TGCAGTGCCGATAAGGCATCCCACGAG.

In regard to this clone: The DNA ends 3 residues before the CDR3 does, and the rest of the CDR3 is filled in from the germline J gene. The chain joins TRBV20-1 to TRBJ2-7, with 8 bases aligning to TRBD2. The germline CDR1 and CDR2 sequences are DFQATT and SNEGSKA (reference sequence). The CDR3 spans 16 residues. V dropped 5 bases and J dropped 3; count of bases not matched to a gene: 15. CDR3 DNA, as far as it was read: TGCAGTGCTCAGGGGTTAGCGGGACGAACGGGCTACGAG. Encoded protein: CSAQGLAGRTGYE. The complete CDR3 reads CSAQGLAGRTGYEQYF.

Of note for this clone: The read halts 3 residues ahead of the CDR3 end, with the missing end drawn from the germline J gene. This sequence joins TRBV30 and TRBJ2-7; TRBD2 matches at 11 bases. Per the germline V gene, CDR1 is GTSNPN and CDR2 is SVGIG (reference sequence). This CDR3 has 18 residues. Trimming at V came to 5 bases and at J to 2 bases, leaving 17 bases not matched to a gene. CDR3: CAWRSKLAGGRGPYEQYF. The sequenced CDR3 bases are TGTGCCTGGCGATCTAAGTTAGCGGGAGGGAGGGGCCCCTACGAG. The full variable domain, with the rest looked up from reference TRBV30 and TRBJ2-7, is SQTIHQWPATLVQPVGSPLSLECTVEGTSNPNLYWYRQAAGRGLQLLFYSVGIGQISSEVPQNLSASRPQDRQFILSSKKLLLSDSGFYLCAWRSKLAGGRGPYEQYFGPGTRLTVT.

On this clone itself: The CDR3 end is not reached by the read, which stops 3 residues before it; the germline J gene fills it in. The V gene is TRBV29-1, the J gene TRBJ2-3; a possible D gene is TRBD1 (6 bases). Trimming shortened V by 5 bases and J by 4 bases, and 19 bases separated the two germline ends. This CDR3 contains 15 residues. CDR1 is SQVTM, CDR2 ANQGSEA, per germline. The part of the CDR3 DNA that was read is TGCAGCGTTCCCTCCCAGGGGACCGGGCCAGATACG. Translation: CSVPSQGTGPDT. From start to end, the CDR3 is CSVPSQGTGPDTQYF.

In regard to this clone: Sequencing ends 3 residues short of the CDR3 end; the germline J gene provides the rest. The chain employs TRBV5-4 and TRBJ2-7, with 8 positions matching TRBD2. The CDR3 totals 16 residues. Germline lookup yields CDR1 SGHNT and CDR2 YYREEE (reference sequence). The V segment lost 1 base and the J segment 5 bases; nucleotides outside the gene matches: 11. CDR3 DNA (partial): TGTGCCAGCAGCTTGACGTCGGCGGGAGGAATCCACGAG. Its protein is CASSLTSAGGIHE. Given in full, the CDR3 is CASSLTSAGGIHEQYF.

As for this clone: The read is 3 residues too short to cover the CDR3 end, so that end is filled in from the germline J gene. This chain uses TRBV30 with TRBJ2-7, with 9 bases aligning to TRBD1. V shed 1 base and J 5 bases; nucleotides not matched to a gene: 9. CDR3 length: 15 amino acids. CDR1 and CDR2 (germline): GTSNPN, SVGIG (reference sequence). CDR3 amino acids: CAWSAGQGIQNEQYF. The covered CDR3 bases are TGTGCCTGGAGTGCTGGACAGGGGATTCAGAACGAG.

With respect to this clone: With the read ending 3 residues before the CDR3 end, the germline J gene is used to fill in that end. The V gene is TRBV6-1, the J gene TRBJ1-5; D remains ambiguous. The V end was cut by 4 bases, the J end by 2 bases, with 15 bases between. Germline CDR1 reads MNHNS; CDR2 reads SASEGT. The CDR3 loop spans 16 amino acids. CDR3 DNA, as far as it was read: TGTGCCAGCAGTGCCGAGACAAGGCCCGGCAATCAGCCC. This codes for CASSAETRPGNQP. The CDR3, in full, reads CASSAETRPGNQPQHF.

A note on this clone: The CDR3 end lies 3 residues beyond the end of the read and is filled in from the germline J gene. V gene TRBV29-1 combines with J gene TRBJ2-3, with 7 nucleotides matching TRBD1. Trimming cost V 7 bases and J 1 base; bases outside gene matches: 8. Looked up from germline, CDR1 is SQVTM and CDR2 is ANQGSEA. The CDR3 runs to 14 residues. CDR3 residues: CSALKGTGTDTQYF. The CDR3 bases that were read are TGCAGCGCCTTGAAGGGGACAGGCACAGATACG.